The clone carrying this TCR beta chain was observed many times. The data stem from a study of T cells in Graves' hyperthyroidism and ophthalmopathy. Germline loops: CDR1 SEHNR, CDR2 FQNEAQ (reference sequence). V was clipped by 1 base and J by 9 bases, with 7 bases between them. The CDR3 runs to 12 residues. TCR beta CDR3 sequences were amplified from RNA transcripts. Carried out on the TCR CDR3, a first-round RT-PCR used the HTBI primer set. TCRdb called the multiplex PCR reads again in MiXCR, with one record for every CDR3 protein. Among around 240,000 distinct CDR3 sequences listed, about 17% were seen once.

This TCR derives from a woman under 30 with Graves' ophthalmopathy. The V and J genes are TRBV7-9 and TRBJ1-5, with a tentative D call TRBD1 (5 bases). Sequenced sample: blood. For the CDR3, the DNA is TGTGCCAGCAGCTTAGATCAGGGGCCCCAGCATTTT. Its translation: CASSLDQGPQHF.